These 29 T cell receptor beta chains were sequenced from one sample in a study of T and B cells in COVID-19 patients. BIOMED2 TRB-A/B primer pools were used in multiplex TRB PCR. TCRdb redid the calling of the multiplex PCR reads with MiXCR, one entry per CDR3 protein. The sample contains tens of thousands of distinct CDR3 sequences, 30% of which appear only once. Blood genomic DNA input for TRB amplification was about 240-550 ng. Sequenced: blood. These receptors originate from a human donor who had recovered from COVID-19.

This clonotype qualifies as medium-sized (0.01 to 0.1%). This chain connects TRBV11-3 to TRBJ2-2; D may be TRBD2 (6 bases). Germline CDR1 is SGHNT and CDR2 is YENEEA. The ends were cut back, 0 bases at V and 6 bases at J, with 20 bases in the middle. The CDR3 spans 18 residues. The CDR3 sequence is CASSLDQGGSRRAGELFF. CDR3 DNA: TGTGCCAGCAGCTTAGATCAAGGAGGGTCCAGGAGGGCCGGGGAGCTGTTTTTT. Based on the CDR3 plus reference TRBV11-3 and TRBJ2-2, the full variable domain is EAGVVQSPRYKIIEKKQPVAFWCNPISGHNTLYWYLQNLGQGPELLIRYENEEAVDDSQLPKDRFSAERLKGVDSTLKIQPAELGDSAVYLCASSLDQGGSRRAGELFFGEGSRLTVL.

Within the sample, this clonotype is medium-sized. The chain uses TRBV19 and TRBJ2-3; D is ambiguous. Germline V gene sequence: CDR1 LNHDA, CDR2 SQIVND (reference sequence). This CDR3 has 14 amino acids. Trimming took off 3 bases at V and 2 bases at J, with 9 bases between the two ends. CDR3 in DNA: TGTGCCAGTAGTATTAGACGCTCCACAGATACGCAGTATTTT. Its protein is CASSIRRSTDTQYF.

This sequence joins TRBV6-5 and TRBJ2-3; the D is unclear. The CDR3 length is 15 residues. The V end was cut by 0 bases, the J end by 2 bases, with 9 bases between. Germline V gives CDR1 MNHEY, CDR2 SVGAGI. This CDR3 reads CASSYSRLNTDTQYF. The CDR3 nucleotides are TGTGCCAGCAGTTACTCCCGACTGAACACAGATACGCAGTATTTT.

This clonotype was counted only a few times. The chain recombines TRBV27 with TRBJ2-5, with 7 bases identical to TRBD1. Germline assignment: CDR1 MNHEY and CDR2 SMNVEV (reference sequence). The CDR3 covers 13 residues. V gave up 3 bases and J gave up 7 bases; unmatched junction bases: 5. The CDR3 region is CASSLTGQRTQYF. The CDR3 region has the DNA TGTGCCAGCAGTTTGACAGGGCAGCGGACCCAGTACTTC.

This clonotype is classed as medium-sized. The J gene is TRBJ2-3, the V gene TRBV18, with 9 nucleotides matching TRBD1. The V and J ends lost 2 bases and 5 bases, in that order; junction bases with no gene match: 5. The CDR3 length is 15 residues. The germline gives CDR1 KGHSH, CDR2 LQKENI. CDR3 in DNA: TGTGCCAGCTCACCAGTACAGGGGGCGGAAGATACGCAGTATTTT. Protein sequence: CASSPVQGAEDTQYF.

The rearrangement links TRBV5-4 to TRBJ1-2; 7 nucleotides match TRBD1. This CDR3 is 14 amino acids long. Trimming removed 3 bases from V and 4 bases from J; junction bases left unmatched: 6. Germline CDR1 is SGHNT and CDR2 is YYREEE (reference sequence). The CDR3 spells CASSSGDSRYGYTF. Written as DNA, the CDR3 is TGTGCCAGCAGCTCGGGGGACAGTCGCTATGGCTACACCTTC.

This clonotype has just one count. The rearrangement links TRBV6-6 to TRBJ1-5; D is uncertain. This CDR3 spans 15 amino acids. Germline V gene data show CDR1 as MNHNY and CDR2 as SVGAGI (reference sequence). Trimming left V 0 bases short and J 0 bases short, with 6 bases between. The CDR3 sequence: CASSYSDGSNQPQHF. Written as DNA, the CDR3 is TGTGCCAGCAGTTACTCGGACGGTAGCAATCAGCCCCAGCATTTT.

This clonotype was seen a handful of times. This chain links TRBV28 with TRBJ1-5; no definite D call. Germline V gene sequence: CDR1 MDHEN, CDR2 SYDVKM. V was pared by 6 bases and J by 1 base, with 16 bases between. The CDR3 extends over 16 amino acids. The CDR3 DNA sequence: TGTGCCAGCAGCCCCTCCGGAGGGCTGAGCAATCAGCCCCAGCATTTT. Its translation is CASSPSGGLSNQPQHF.

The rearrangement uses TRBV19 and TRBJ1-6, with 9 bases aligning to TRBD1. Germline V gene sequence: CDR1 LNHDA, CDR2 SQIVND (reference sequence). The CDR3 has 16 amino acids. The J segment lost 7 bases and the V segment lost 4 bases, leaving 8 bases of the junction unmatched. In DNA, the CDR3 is TGTGCCAGTAGTACTAAATCCGGGACAGGGAATTCACCCCTCCACTTT. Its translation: CASSTKSGTGNSPLHF.

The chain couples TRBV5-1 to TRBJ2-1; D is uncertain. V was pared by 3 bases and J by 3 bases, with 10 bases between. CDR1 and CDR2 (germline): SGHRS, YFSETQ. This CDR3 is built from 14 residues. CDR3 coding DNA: TGCGCCAGCAGCTACTCTCTGATCTACAATGAGCAGTTCTTC. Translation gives CASSYSLIYNEQFF.

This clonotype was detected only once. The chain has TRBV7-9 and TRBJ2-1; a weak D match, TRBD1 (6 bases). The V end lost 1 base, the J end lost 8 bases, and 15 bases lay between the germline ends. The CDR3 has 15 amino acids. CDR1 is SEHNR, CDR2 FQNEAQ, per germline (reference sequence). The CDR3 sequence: CASSLDQGNLDEQFF. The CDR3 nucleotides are TGTGCCAGCAGCTTAGACCAGGGGAATTTAGATGAGCAGTTCTTC.

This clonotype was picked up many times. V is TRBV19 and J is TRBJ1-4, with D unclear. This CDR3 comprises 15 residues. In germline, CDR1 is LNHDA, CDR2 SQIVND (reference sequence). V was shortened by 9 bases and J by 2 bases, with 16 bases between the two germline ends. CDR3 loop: CASQWKMETNEKLFF. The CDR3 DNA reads TGTGCCAGCCAGTGGAAGATGGAGACTAATGAAAAACTGTTTTTT.

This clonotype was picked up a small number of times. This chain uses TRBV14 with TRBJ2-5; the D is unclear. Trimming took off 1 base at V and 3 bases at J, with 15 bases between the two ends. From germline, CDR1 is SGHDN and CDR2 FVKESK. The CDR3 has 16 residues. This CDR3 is CASSQGENYLEETQYF. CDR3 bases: TGTGCCAGCAGCCAAGGGGAAAACTACCTAGAAGAGACCCAGTACTTC.

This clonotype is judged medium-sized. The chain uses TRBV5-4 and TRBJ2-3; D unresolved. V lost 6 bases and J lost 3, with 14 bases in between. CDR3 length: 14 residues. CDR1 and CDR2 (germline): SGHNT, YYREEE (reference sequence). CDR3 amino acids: CASKWGLGTDTQYF. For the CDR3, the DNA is TGTGCCAGCAAATGGGGATTGGGGACAGATACGCAGTATTTT.

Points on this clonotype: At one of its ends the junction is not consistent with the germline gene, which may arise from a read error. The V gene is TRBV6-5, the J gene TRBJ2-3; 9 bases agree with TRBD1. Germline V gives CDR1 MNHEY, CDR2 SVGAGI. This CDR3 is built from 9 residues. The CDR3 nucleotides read TGTGCCAGCAGGGGAGGGACAGGGTTT. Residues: CASRGGTGF.

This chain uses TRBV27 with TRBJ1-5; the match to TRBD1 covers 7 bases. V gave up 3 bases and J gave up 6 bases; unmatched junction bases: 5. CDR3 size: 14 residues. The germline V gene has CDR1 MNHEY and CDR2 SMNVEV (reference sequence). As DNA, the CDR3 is TGTGCCAGCAGTTTTGAGGGGGCGAGTCAGCCCCAGCATTTT. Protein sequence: CASSFEGASQPQHF.

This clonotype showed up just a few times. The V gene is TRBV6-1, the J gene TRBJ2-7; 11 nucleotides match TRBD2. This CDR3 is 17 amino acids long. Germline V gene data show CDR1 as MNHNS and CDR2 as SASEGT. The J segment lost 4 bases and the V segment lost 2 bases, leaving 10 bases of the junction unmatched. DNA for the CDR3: TGTGCCAGCAGTGAAAGTCTTCGGGCTAGCGGGAGGTACGAGCAGTACTTC. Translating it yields CASSESLRASGRYEQYF.

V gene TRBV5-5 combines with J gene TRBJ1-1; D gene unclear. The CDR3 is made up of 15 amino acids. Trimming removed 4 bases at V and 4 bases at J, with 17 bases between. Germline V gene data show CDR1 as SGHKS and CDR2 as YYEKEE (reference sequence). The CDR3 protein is CASSHRAYSGTEAFF. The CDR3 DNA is TGTGCCAGCAGCCATCGGGCCTATTCGGGCACTGAAGCTTTCTTT.

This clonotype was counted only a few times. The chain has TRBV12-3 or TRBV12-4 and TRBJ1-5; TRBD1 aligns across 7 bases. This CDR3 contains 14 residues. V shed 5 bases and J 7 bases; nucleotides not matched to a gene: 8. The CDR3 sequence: CASSIRQGRQPQHF. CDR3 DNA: TGTGCCAGCAGTATACGACAGGGTAGGCAGCCCCAGCATTTT.

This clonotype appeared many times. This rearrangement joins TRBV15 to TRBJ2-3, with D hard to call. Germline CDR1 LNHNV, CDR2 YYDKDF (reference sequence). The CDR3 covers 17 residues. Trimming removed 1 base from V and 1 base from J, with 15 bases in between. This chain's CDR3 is CATSRAGVGWGTDTQYF. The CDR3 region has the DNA TGTGCCACCAGCAGAGCCGGAGTGGGTTGGGGCACAGATACGCAGTATTTT.

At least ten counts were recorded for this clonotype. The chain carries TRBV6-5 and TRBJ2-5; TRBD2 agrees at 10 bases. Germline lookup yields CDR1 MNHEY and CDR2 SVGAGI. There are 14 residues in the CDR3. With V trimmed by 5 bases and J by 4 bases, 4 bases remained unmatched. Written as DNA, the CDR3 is TGTGCCAGCAGTCCAGCGGGGGGGCGAGAGACCCAGTACTTC. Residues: CASSPAGGRETQYF.

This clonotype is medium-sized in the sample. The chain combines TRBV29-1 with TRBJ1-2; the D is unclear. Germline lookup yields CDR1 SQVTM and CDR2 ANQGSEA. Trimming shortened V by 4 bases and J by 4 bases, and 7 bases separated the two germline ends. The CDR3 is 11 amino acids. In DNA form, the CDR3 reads TGCAGCGTTGGGACGGGCTATGGCTACACCTTC. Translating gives CSVGTGYGYTF.

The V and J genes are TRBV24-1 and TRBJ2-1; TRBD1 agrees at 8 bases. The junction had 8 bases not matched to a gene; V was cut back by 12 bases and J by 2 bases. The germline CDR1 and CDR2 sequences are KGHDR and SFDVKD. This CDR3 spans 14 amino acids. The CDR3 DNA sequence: TGTGCCGTCTCTCGGACAGGGACCTACAATGAGCAGTTCTTC. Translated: CAVSRTGTYNEQFF.

The CDR3 here is CASRTGVGEQYF. Written as DNA, the CDR3 is TGCGCCAGCCGAACGGGGGTAGGGGAGCAGTACTTC. V is TRBV5-1 and J is TRBJ2-7; perhaps TRBD2 as D (6 bases). The V and J ends lost 7 bases and 7 bases respectively, with 15 bases between them. The CDR3 runs 12 residues. Germline V gene lookup returns CDR1 SGHRS and CDR2 YFSETQ.

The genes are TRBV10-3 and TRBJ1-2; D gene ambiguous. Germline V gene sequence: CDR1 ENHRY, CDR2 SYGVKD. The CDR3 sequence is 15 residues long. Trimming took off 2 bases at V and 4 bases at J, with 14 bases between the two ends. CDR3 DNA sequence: TGTGCCATCAGTGAGGACCCTCGGATGGGCTATGGCTACACCTTC. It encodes CAISEDPRMGYGYTF.

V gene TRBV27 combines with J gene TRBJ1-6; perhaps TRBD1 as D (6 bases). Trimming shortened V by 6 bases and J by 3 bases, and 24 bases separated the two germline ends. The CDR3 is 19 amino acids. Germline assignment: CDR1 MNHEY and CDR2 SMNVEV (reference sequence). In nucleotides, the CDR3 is TGTGCCAGCAGACCCCGGGGGGGCGCCGGGGAAGTCTATAATTCACCCCTCCACTTT. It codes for CASRPRGGAGEVYNSPLHF.

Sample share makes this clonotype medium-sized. Here the CDR3 reads CASTGTVAGGPDGELFF. The CDR3, as DNA: TGTGCCAGTACCGGGACTGTAGCGGGGGGGCCGGACGGGGAGCTGTTTTTT. The V call is TRBV19, the J call TRBJ2-2, with 11 bases matching TRBD2. V shed 7 bases, J shed 7 bases, and the junction held 14 bases outside the gene matches. Germline assignment: CDR1 LNHDA and CDR2 SQIVND (reference sequence). This CDR3 contains 17 residues.

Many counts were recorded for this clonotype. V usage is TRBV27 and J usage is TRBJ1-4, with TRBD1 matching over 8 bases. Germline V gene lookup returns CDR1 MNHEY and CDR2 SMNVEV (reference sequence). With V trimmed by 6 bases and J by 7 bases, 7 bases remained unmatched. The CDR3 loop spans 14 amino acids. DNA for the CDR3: TGTGCCAGCAGCAAGACAGGGGTCTTTGAAAAACTGTTTTTT. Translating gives CASSKTGVFEKLFF.

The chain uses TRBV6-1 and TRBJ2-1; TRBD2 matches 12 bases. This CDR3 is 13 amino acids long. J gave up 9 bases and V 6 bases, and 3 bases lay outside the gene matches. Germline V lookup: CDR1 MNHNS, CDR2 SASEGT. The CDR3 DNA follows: TGTGCCAGCAGCCTAGCGGGGGGGCTTGAGCAGTTCTTC. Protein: CASSLAGGLEQFF.